Presented here are 8 T cell receptor beta chains from one specimen sequenced in a study of blood T cell repertoires in COVID-19. TCRdb's copy holds only in-frame clones and misses some; the assay was immunoSEQ multiplex PCR. The table lists approximately 100,000 clones, 70% to 90% of them singletons. The sample taken for sequencing was peripheral blood. The receptors were sampled from a woman aged 55-70 years with acute or convalescent COVID-19.

V and J are TRBV29-1 and TRBJ1-5; 7 bases match TRBD1. This CDR3 contains 12 residues. Germline V CDR1 and CDR2: SQVTM, ANQGSEA. V was clipped by 4 bases and J by 5 bases; unmatched bases: 2. The chain's CDR3 is CSVGQGDQPQHF. CDR3 bases: TGCAGCGTTGGCCAGGGGGATCAGCCCCAGCATTTT.

V usage is TRBV28 and J usage is TRBJ2-1; the match to TRBD1 covers 7 bases. This CDR3 is 13 amino acids long. Germline CDR1 is MDHEN and CDR2 is SYDVKM. V lost 5 bases to trimming and J lost 8 bases; unmatched junction nucleotides: 6. This CDR3 reads CASSVDRPDEQFF. The CDR3 region has the DNA TGTGCCAGCAGTGTGGACAGGCCCGATGAGCAGTTCTTC.

The table lists this clone with a few counts. V and J are TRBV4-3 and TRBJ2-7; a possible D gene is TRBD2 (7 bases). V lost 5 bases to trimming and J lost 5 bases, with 16 bases between them. The CDR3 totals 14 residues. Germline CDR1 reads LGHNA; CDR2 reads YSLEER. CDR3 region: CASSWLGGQDEQYF. The DNA of the CDR3 is TGCGCCAGCAGCTGGCTGGGGGGGCAGGACGAGCAGTACTTC.

This clone was counted between two and nine times. The chain recombines TRBV29-1 with TRBJ2-7; D possibly corresponds to TRBD2 (5 bases). There are 15 residues in the CDR3. The V gene lost 4 bases and the J gene lost 0 bases, with 16 bases spanning the gap. Germline V CDR1 and CDR2: SQVTM, ANQGSEA. The CDR3 DNA follows: TGCAGCGTTGTGGGAGCAGGAGACTTCTCCTACGAGCAGTACTTC. Protein: CSVVGAGDFSYEQYF.

This clone came up a few times. Here the CDR3 DNA reads TGTGCCAGTAGTATAGCTTGGGCTAGCGGGAGCTACGAGCAGTACTTC. Translated: CASSIAWASGSYEQYF. This chain uses TRBV19 with TRBJ2-7; TRBD2 aligns across 10 bases. Unmatched junction bases numbered 6, after V lost 1 base and J lost 3 bases. Germline values: CDR1 LNHDA, CDR2 SQIVND (reference sequence). The CDR3 has 16 amino acids.

This clone was detected only a few times. CDR3 amino acids: CASSLFRTSGHTDTQYF. CDR3 bases: TGTGCCAGCAGCCTCTTCAGGACTAGCGGACACACAGATACGCAGTATTTT. The chain joins TRBV14 to TRBJ2-3; 10 bases are a match to TRBD2. Per the germline V gene, CDR1 is SGHDN and CDR2 is FVKESK. The V and J ends lost 4 bases and 2 bases, in that order; junction bases with no gene match: 9. This CDR3 has 17 residues.

V and J are TRBV5-1 and TRBJ2-5, with 10 bases aligning to TRBD1. The CDR3 length is 15 residues. Germline-derived CDR1 and CDR2 are SGHRS and YFSETQ. V lost 0 bases and J lost 3; bases outside the gene matches: 2. The CDR3 DNA follows: TGCGCCAGCAGCTTGGGGGACAGGGGCGAAGAGACCCAGTACTTC. Translating gives CASSLGDRGEETQYF.

In this sample, this clone turned up a few times. The chain couples TRBV19 to TRBJ1-2; 7 positions match TRBD1. Germline-derived CDR1 and CDR2 are LNHDA and SQIVND (reference sequence). The ends lost 6 bases at V and 8 bases at J; junction bases unmatched: 15. The CDR3 consists of 15 residues. The DNA of the CDR3 is TGTGCCAGTAGCTCAACAGGGGAGGTTTACCGCGGCTACACCTTC. Translated: CASSSTGEVYRGYTF.